The rows below give T cell receptor beta chains drawn from one sample of a study of cytomegalovirus exposure and HLA in healthy donors. Data came from immunoSEQ multiplex PCR; TCRdb stores just in-frame clones and leaves some out. This sample yields under 200,000 clones, of which about 80% are seen a single time; 11% to 15% belongs to the top ten. Sequences were obtained from PBMCs. These receptors all stem from a man aged 50-60 years in good health and CMV-seropositive. The CDR3 runs from the conserved cysteine through the conserved F or W. The order of the fields is D gene, J gene, V gene, clone size, CDR3 DNA, CDR3 protein. D genes are given only for firm matches. Size is stated for part of the rows, as once, few or many counts, or as a class when the clone is expanded.

- | TRBJ2-7 | TRBV2 | once | TGTGCCAGCATCTTGGGCACCAATTCCTACGAGCAGTACTTC | CASILGTNSYEQYF
- | TRBJ2-7 | TRBV5-4 | - | TGTGCCAGCAGCTTGGACCAGGGTAACTACGAGCAGTACTTC | CASSLDQGNYEQYF
TRBD1 | TRBJ2-5 | TRBV7-9 | - | TGTGCCAGCAGCCAGACAGGGCCGGTAGGGGAGACCCAGTACTTC | CASSQTGPVGETQYF
- | TRBJ1-5 | TRBV6-6 | - | TGTGCCAGCAGTATCGGGGTAAGAGAGCCCCAGCATTTT | CASSIGVREPQHF
TRBD1 | TRBJ2-7 | TRBV9 | once | TGTGCCAGCAGCATTTCGGACAGGGTCTACGAGCAGTACTTC | CASSISDRVYEQYF
- | TRBJ2-1 | TRBV21-1 | medium-sized | TGTGCCAGCAGCGCCAAAAAAAAGAGGGCCTACAATGAGCAGTTCTTC | CASSAKKKRAYNEQFF
- | TRBJ2-4 | TRBV19 | - | TGTGCCAGTAGTTCGGAGGCCAAAAACATTCAGTACTTC | CASSSEAKNIQYF
- | TRBJ2-2 | TRBV28 | - | TGTGCCAGCAGTCCACAGGGTTTGGGCGGGGAGCTGTTTTTT | CASSPQGLGGELFF
- | TRBJ1-1 | TRBV28 | few | TGTGCCAGCAGTTTAATACTGCGGGGGACAGAAGCTTTCTTT | CASSLILRGTEAFF
- | TRBJ1-1 | TRBV6-5 | - | TGTGCCAGCAGTTACGGGACTTTGAACACTGAAGCTTTCTTT | CASSYGTLNTEAFF
TRBD1 | TRBJ1-1 | TRBV6-5 | - | TGTGCCAGCAGTAAACAGGGGGCCTCTGAAGCTTTCTTT | CASSKQGASEAFF
- | TRBJ2-5 | TRBV5-1 | - | TGCGCCAGCAGCTTGGGGAATTTTGCGGAGTCGACCCAAGAGACCCAGTACTTC | CASSLGNFAESTQETQYF
- | TRBJ1-5 | TRBV28 | - | TGTGCCAGCACTATTAGGGTAGGCAGGGATAGCAATCAGCCCCAGCATTTT | CASTIRVGRDSNQPQHF
TRBD1 | TRBJ1-1 | TRBV10-1 | once | TGCGCCAGCACCCTGACAGGGGACACTGAAGCTTTCTTT | CASTLTGDTEAFF
- | TRBJ2-1 | TRBV5-1 | - | TGCGCCAGCAGCGAGAGGACTTCCAGCTCCTACAATGAGCAGTTCTTC | CASSERTSSSYNEQFF
TRBD1 | TRBJ2-7 | TRBV4-3 | - | TGCGCCAGCAGCCCGGGACAGGGGTTCGACGAGCAGTACTTC | CASSPGQGFDEQYF
TRBD1 | TRBJ2-2 | TRBV18 | - | TGTGCCAGCTCCCGAGGACAGGGGAGCACCGGGGAGCTGTTTTTT | CASSRGQGSTGELFF
TRBD1 | TRBJ1-6 | TRBV28 | - | TGTGCCAGCAGTTTCACCAGGGACAGGCCCTATAATTCACCCCTCCACTTT | CASSFTRDRPYNSPLHF
TRBD1 | TRBJ1-2 | TRBV29-1 | - | TGCAGCGTTGATGATGGGACAGGGGAACATGGCTACACCTTC | CSVDDGTGEHGYTF
TRBD2 | TRBJ2-7 | TRBV13 | - | TGTGCCAGCAGCTTAGGGGGGCGGGGGTCCTACGAGCAGTACTTC | CASSLGGRGSYEQYF
- | TRBJ1-1 | TRBV5-1 | - | TGCGCCAGCAGCTTCAATGACAGGAACACTGAAGCTTTCTTT | CASSFNDRNTEAFF
- | TRBJ2-1 | TRBV5-1 | - | TGCGCCAGCAGCTTCTTACCCGGTCCAGGAGGTACTACGCCCTACAATGAGCAGTTCTTC | CASSFLPGPGGTTPYNEQFF
- | TRBJ2-7 | TRBV6-6 | - | TGTGCCAGCAGTTACTCCGACACAGGTTACGAGCAGTACTTC | CASSYSDTGYEQYF
- | TRBJ1-3 | TRBV7-6 | few | TGTGCCAGCAGCCCGGATAACAGGGTGTATAACCTTGGCTCTGGAAACACCATATATTTT | CASSPDNRVYNLGSGNTIYF
- | TRBJ2-2 | TRBV18 | - | TGTGCCAGCTCACCTCTGACAGTAAACACCGGGGAGCTGTTTTTT | CASSPLTVNTGELFF
TRBD1 | TRBJ1-2 | TRBV19 | - | TGTGCCAGTAGTTGGACAGGGGGCTATGGCTACACCTTC | CASSWTGGYGYTF
- | TRBJ1-2 | TRBV5-6 | - | TGTGCCAGCAGCTTGGCCGACAGTAGGTATGGCTACACCTTC | CASSLADSRYGYTF
TRBD1 | TRBJ1-2 | TRBV6-6 | - | TGTGCCAGCAGCTACCCGAAGACAGGGAACTATGGCTACACCTTC | CASSYPKTGNYGYTF
- | TRBJ2-1 | TRBV7-6 | - | TGTGCCAGCGGTGAGGAGGCAGCCTCCTACAATGAGCAGTTCTTC | CASGEEAASYNEQFF
- | TRBJ2-5 | TRBV11-2 | few | TGTGCCAGCAGTCGAGCGGCGGGAAACCAAGAGACCCAGTACTTC | CASSRAAGNQETQYF
TRBD1 | TRBJ1-3 | TRBV7-2 | - | TGTGCCAGCAGCTTCGAGGGGGCAATGGACACCATATATTTT | CASSFEGAMDTIYF
- | TRBJ2-1 | TRBV27 | - | TGTGCCAGCAGCCCAGGGTATTTCCCCTACAATGAGCAGTTCTTC | CASSPGYFPYNEQFF
TRBD1 | TRBJ2-3 | TRBV18 | once | TGTGCCAGCTCACTGGGACAGATCACAGATACGCAGTATTTT | CASSLGQITDTQYF
- | TRBJ1-4 | TRBV27 | - | TGTGCCAGCAGTTTTTCGGGGGAGGGGGCAACTAATGAAAAACTGTTTTTT | CASSFSGEGATNEKLFF
TRBD1 | TRBJ2-7 | TRBV15 | - | TGTGCCACCAGCAGAGATTGGACAGGGGATTACGAGCAGTACTTC | CATSRDWTGDYEQYF
TRBD1 | TRBJ2-6 | TRBV28 | - | TGTGCCAGCAGTTCCGGACAGGGCTCTTTTTCTGGGGCCAACGTCCTGACTTTC | CASSSGQGSFSGANVLTF
- | TRBJ2-7 | TRBV5-5 | - | TGTGCCAGCAGCATGGGACTGACCTACGAGCAGTACTTC | CASSMGLTYEQYF
TRBD2 | TRBJ2-2 | TRBV27 | once | TGTGCCAGCAGTCTGGGAGGGGAGACCGGGGAGCTGTTTTTT | CASSLGGETGELFF
- | TRBJ1-3 | TRBV28 | - | TGTGCCAGCAGTTTTGGTCGCCCCGCGGGGACCATATATTTT | CASSFGRPAGTIYF
- | TRBJ2-6 | TRBV4-1 | - | TGCGCCAGCAGCGAGACTCGACGGCTTAACTCTGGGGCCAACGTCCTGACTTTC | CASSETRRLNSGANVLTF
- | TRBJ1-2 | TRBV20-1 | - | TGCAGTGCTAGTTCGGGGTATGGCTACACCTTC | CSASSGYGYTF
TRBD2 | TRBJ2-1 | TRBV9 | - | TGTGCCAGCAGCCCCCAGCGGGGGGTCTACAATGAGCAGTTCTTC | CASSPQRGVYNEQFF
- | TRBJ1-5 | TRBV6-6 | few | TGTGTCAGCAGGCCAAAGCAGGGAACAAATCAGCCCCAGCATTTT | CVSRPKQGTNQPQHF
- | TRBJ2-7 | TRBV21-1 | - | TGTGCCAGCAGACGAGGGGACAGGGGGCCCTCCTACGAGCAGTACTTC | CASRRGDRGPSYEQYF
TRBD1 | TRBJ2-3 | TRBV10-1 | - | TGCGCCAGCAGCCGGGACAGTAACACAGATACGCAGTATTTT | CASSRDSNTDTQYF
TRBD2 | TRBJ2-3 | TRBV5-4 | - | TGTGCCAGCAGCAAGGGACTAGCGGGGGGAGATACGCAGTATTTT | CASSKGLAGGDTQYF
- | TRBJ2-6 | TRBV5-5 | - | TGTGCCAGCAGCTTGGTTGCTAGCTCTGGGGCCAACGTCCTGACTTTC | CASSLVASSGANVLTF
- | TRBJ2-2 | TRBV10-1 | - | TGCGCCAGCAGCAACAGGGTCGGGGAGCTGTTTTTT | CASSNRVGELFF
- | TRBJ2-7 | TRBV28 | - | TGTGCCAGCAGAAGCGCGGGACAGATATACGAGCAGTACTTC | CASRSAGQIYEQYF
- | TRBJ2-3 | TRBV5-1 | - | TGCGCCAGCAGCTTGGAAGCTACTTCAGATACGCAGTATTTT | CASSLEATSDTQYF
- | TRBJ2-2 | TRBV6-4 | - | TGTGCCAGCAGTAGAGACGGACAGACGAACACCGGGGAGCTGTTTTTT | CASSRDGQTNTGELFF